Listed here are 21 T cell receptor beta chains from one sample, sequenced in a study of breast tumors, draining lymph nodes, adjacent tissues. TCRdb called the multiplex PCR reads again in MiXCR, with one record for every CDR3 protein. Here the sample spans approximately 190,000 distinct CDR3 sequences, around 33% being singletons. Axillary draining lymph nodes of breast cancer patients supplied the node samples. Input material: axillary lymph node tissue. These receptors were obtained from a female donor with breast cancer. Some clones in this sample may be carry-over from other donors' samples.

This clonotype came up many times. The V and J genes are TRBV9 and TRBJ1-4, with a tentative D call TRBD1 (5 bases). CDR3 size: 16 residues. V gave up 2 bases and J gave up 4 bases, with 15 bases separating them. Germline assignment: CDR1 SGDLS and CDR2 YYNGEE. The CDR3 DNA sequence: TGTGCCAGCAGCGTTGGGGTGACAGCTAATAATGAAAAACTGTTTTTT. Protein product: CASSVGVTANNEKLFF.

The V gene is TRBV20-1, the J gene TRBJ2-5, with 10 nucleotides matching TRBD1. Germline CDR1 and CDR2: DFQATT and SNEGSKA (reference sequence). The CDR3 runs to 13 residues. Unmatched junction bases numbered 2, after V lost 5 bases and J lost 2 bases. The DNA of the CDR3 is TGCAGTGCTCGGACAGGGGGACAAGAGACCCAGTACTTC. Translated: CSARTGGQETQYF.

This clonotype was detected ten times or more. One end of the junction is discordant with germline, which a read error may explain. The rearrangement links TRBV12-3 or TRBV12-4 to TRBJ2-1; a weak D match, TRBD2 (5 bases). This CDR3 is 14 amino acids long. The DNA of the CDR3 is TGTGCCAGCAGTTTCTCGGAGGTCTACCATGAGCAGTTCTTC. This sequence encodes CASSFSEVYHEQFF.

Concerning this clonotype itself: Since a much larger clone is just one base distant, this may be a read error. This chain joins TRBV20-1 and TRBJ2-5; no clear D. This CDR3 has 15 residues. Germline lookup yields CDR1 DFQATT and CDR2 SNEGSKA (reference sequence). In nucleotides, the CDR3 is TGCAGTGCTCCTCCTGAAAGGACCTCACAAGAGACCCGGTACTTC. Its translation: CSAPPERTSQETRYF.

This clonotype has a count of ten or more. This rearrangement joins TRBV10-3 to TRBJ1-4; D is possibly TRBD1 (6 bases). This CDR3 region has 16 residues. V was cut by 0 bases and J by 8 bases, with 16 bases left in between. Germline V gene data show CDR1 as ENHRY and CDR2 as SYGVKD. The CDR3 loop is CAISESGGEGDEKLFF. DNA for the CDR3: TGTGCCATCAGTGAGTCAGGGGGTGAGGGCGACGAAAAACTGTTTTTT.

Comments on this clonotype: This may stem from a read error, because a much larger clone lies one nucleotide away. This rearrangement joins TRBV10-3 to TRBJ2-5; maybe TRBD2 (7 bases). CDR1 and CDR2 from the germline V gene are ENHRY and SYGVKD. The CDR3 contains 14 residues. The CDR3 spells CASSLWGGQGTQYF. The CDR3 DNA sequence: TGTGCCAGCAGTTTGTGGGGGGGCCAAGGGACCCAGTACTTC.

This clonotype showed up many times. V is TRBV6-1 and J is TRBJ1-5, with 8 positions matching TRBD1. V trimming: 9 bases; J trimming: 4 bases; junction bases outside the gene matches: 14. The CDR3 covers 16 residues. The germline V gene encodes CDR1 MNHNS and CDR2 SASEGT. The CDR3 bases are TGTGCCAGTGGAGGCGGACCTACAGGGGGGAATCAGCCCCAGCATTTT. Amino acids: CASGGGPTGGNQPQHF.

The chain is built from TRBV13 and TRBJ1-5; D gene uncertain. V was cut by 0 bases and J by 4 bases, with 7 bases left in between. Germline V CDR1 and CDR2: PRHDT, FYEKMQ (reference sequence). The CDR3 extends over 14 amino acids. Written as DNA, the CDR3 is TGTGCCAGCAGCTTAGGGGAGAGAAATCAGCCCCAGCATTTT. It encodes CASSLGERNQPQHF.

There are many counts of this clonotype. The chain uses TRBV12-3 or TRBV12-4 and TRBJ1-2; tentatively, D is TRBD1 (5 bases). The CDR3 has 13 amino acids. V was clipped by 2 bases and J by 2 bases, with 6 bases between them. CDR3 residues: CASSLSGNYGYTF. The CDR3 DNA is TGTGCCAGCAGTTTATCAGGGAACTATGGCTACACCTTC.

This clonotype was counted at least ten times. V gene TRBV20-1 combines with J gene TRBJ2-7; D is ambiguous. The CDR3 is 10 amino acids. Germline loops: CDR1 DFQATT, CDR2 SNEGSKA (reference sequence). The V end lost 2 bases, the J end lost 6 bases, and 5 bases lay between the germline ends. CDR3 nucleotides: TGCAGTGCTAGAATGGGCGAGCAGTACTTC. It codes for CSARMGEQYF.

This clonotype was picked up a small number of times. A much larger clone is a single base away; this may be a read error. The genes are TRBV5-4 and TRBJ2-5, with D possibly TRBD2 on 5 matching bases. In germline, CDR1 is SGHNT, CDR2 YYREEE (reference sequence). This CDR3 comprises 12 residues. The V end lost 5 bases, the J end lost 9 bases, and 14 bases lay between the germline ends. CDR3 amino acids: CASSLPTAAQYF. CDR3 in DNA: TGTGCCAGCAGTTTGCCTACAGCGGCCCAGTACTTC.

The CDR3 region is CASNLLGGGGATDTQYF. The CDR3 DNA is TGTGCCAGCAATCTGCTGGGTGGCGGGGGGGCCACAGATACGCAGTATTTT. The chain recombines TRBV6-6 with TRBJ2-3, with 9 bases identical to TRBD2. Germline V CDR1 and CDR2: MNHNY, SVGAGI (reference sequence). The CDR3 consists of 17 residues. The ends lost 7 bases at V and 2 bases at J; junction bases unmatched: 13.

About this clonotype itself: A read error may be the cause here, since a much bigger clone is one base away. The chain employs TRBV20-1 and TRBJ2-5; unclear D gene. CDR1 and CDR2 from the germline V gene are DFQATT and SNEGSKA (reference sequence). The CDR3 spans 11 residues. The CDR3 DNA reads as TGCAGTGCTATCGGGCAAGAGACCCGGTCCTTC. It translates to CSAIGQETRSF.

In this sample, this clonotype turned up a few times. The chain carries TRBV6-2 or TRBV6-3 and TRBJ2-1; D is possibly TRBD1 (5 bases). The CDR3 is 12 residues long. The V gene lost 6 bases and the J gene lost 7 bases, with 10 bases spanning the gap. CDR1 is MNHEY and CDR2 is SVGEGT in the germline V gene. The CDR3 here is CASRSRVNEQFF. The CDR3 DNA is TGTGCCAGCAGATCCAGGGTAAATGAGCAGTTCTTC.

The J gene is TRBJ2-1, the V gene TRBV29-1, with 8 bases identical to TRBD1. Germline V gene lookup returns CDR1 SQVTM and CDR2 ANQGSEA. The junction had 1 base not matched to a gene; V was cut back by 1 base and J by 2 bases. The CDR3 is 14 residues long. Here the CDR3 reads CSVEGTGTYNEQFF. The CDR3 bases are TGCAGCGTTGAAGGGACAGGGACCTACAATGAGCAGTTCTTC.

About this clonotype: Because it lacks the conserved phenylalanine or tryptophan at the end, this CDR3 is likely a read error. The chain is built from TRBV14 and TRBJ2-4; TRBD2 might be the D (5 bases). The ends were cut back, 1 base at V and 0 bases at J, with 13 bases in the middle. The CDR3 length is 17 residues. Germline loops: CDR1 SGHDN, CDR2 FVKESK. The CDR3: CASSQVGGSGAKNIQYS. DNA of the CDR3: TGTGCCAGCAGCCAAGTGGGTGGGAGCGGAGCCAAAAACATTCAGTACTCC.

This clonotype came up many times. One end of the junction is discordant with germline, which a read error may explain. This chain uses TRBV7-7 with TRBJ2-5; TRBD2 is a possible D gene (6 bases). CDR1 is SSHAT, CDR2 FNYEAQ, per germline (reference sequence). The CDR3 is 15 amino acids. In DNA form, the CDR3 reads TGTGCTAGCAGCTTAGGGGCGGGATTAGGGGAGACCCAGTACTTC. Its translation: CASSLGAGLGETQYF.

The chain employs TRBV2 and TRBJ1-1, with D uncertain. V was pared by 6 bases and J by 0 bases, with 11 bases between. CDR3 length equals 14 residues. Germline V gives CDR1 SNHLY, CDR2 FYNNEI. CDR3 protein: CASRGAYVNTEAFF. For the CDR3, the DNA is TGTGCCAGCAGGGGTGCCTATGTGAACACTGAAGCTTTCTTT.

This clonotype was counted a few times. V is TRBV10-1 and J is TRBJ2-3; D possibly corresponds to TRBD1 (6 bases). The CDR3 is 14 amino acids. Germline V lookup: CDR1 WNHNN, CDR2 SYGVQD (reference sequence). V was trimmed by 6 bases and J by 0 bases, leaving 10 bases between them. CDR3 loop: CASSNRASTDTQYF. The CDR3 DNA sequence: TGCGCCAGCAGCAACAGGGCAAGCACAGATACGCAGTATTTT.

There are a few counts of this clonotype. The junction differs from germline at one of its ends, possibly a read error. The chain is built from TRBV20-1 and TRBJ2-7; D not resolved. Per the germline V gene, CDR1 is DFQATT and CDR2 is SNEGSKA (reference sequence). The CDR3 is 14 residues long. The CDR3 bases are TGCAGTGCCCAGACCCTTTCGAGCTCCTACGAGCGGTACTTC. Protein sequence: CSAQTLSSSYERYF.

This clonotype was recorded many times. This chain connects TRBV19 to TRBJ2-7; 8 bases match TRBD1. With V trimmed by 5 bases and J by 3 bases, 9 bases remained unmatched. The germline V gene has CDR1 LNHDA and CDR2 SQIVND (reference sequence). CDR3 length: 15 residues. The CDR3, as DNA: TGTGCCAGTAGTCCACCCCTCGGACAGGGCTACGAGCAGTACTTC. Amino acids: CASSPPLGQGYEQYF.